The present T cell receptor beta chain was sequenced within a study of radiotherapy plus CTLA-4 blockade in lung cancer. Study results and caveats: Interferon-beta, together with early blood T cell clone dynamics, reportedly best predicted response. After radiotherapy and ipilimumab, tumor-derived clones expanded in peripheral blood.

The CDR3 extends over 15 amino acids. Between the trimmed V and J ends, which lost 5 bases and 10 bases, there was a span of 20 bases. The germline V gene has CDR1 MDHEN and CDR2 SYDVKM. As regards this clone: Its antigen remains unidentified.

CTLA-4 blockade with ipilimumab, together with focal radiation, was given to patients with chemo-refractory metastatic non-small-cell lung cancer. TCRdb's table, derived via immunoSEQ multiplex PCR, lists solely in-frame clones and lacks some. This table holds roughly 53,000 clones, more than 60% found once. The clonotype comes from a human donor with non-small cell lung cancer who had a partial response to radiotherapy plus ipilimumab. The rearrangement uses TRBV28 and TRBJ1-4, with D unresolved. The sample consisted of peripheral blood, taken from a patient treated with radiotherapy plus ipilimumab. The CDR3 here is CASSPPGSLVGKLFF. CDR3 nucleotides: TGTGCCAGCAGTCCTCCCGGGAGCCTGGTGGGAAAACTGTTTTTT.